This TCR beta chain came from a study of T cell responses to AZD1222 COVID-19 vaccine. Overall study context: Second-dose schedules of about 4 or about 12 weeks were combined.

Method: immunoSEQ multiplex PCR; TCRdb's copy keeps in-frame clones and lacks some. The table has about 120,000 clones, 75% to 95% seen once. This CDR3 has 12 residues. V was pared by 7 bases and J by 1 base, with 4 bases between. Germline CDR1 and CDR2: LNHDA and SQIVND (reference sequence). Study results and limitations: The CD4 TCRs associated with vaccination extended across spike and predominated at 160-218 and 743-854. Variant regions that are unmutated are reportedly the target of nearly half of spike-specific TCRs. Seropositivity was recorded at baseline in only 6 or 7 AZD1222 recipients.

To note about this clone: Its antigen is still unknown.

This TCR was recovered from an adult in good health. The sequencing here drew on peripheral blood, taken on day 0 of AZD1222 vaccination. V and J are TRBV19 and TRBJ2-2; D uncertain. The CDR3 region is CASKGNTGELFF. The CDR3 DNA reads TGTGCCAGTAAGGGGAACACCGGGGAGCTGTTTTTT.